This T cell receptor beta chain was found in a study of control samples from healthy donors and cancer patients. The V gene's germline CDR1 is MGHRA and CDR2 YSYEKL. V was pared by 1 base and J by 6 bases, with 6 bases of the junction left unmatched. This CDR3 spans 15 amino acids. Using immunoSEQ multiplex PCR, the repertoire was profiled, and TCRdb retains in-frame clones only, with some absent. The sample has about 51,000 clones, 89% seen once; the top ten hold 1.6%. This clonotype was sampled from a man aged 40-49 years with colorectal cancer. J is TRBJ1-5 and V is TRBV4-1; 7 bases map to TRBD1. The specimen sequenced was PBMCs. CDR3 DNA: TGCGCCAGCAGCCAAGGACAGGGATTGGGTCAGCCCCAGCATTTT. It encodes CASSQGQGLGQPQHF.